The present entry profiles one T cell receptor beta chain with its context. This clone's antigen is unknown. Within one base of it there is no much larger clone, and no base qualities were kept. The CDR3 regions of human TCRbeta chains were analyzed by immunosequencing. On the study's bioinformatics: Repertoire TCRs were matched against a reference library of SARS-CoV-2-specific TCRs generated with the MIRA antigen-specificity platform. Breadth was defined as the fraction of unique TCRs that were SARS-CoV-2-associated. Depth was defined as the fraction of total T cells that were SARS-CoV-2-associated. Using the MIRA data, every spike-specific TCR was mapped to the spike region that the TCR reacted to and assigned to either a CD4 or a CD8 class. Log10-transformed breadth and depth values were compared by one-way ANOVA with Sidak's multiple comparisons tests. As stored in TCRdb, this immuneACCESS dataset retains in-frame rearrangements with V and J assigned. A fraction of the clones does not appear; measured against another copy, unresolved V genes explain less than half of the discrepancy, and the remainder lacks a known reason. The D gene and trimming were derived from the DNA, and the V and J assignments and clone size from that table. The sample contains under 130,000 clones, around nine tenths of them found a single time. About 2.3% of the sample lies in the top ten.

The sample's time point label is to be understood as: baseline before first vaccination. Vaccinee samples were obtained from the UK trials COV001 and COV002, which included a single-blind randomized controlled phase 2/3 trial of AZD1222 (ChAdOx1 nCoV-19) in healthy adults. For TCRbeta chain sequencing, PBMC samples were collected from trial participants at day 0 and at day 28 after the second dose. This record comes from a study of T cell responses to AZD1222 COVID-19 vaccine (dated by TCRdb to the early 2020s). Study-wide context: AZD1222 recipients with second doses at about 4 weeks or about 12 weeks were pooled, because spike-specific TCR depth and breadth did not differ between schedules. Trial participants were enrolled into age subgroups of 18-55, 56-69 and 70-plus years, which contained about 150, 27 and 61 TCR-sequenced participants, respectively. A total of under 250 trial participants underwent TCR sequencing, of whom about 210 had received two doses of AZD1222 and around 25 had received two doses of the MenACWY control vaccine. The full study reports these points: In the small 56-69-year group, the increase in depth fell short of significance, most likely because of low power. Vaccine-associated CD4 TCRs spanned the whole spike protein, with dominant responses in regions 160-218 and 743-854. Because no day 14 peak-response samples were available, repertoires were characterized only after the peak T cell response. Participants were mostly white British, with more females than males. The authors suggested clonal diversity may have been underestimated. After two AZD1222 doses, spike-specific TCR breadth and depth were significantly higher than at day 0 and than in MenACWY recipients. Conclusions about previously exposed vaccinees are limited because only five or six AZD1222 recipients were SARS-CoV-2 seropositive at baseline. Nearly half of unique spike-specific TCRs reportedly recognized epitopes outside regions mutated in the B.1.351 and B.1.1.7 variants.

The receptor comes from an adult in good health. The material was peripheral blood, obtained on day 0 of AZD1222 vaccination.

The CDR3 here reads CASKGSSYEQYF. In nucleotide form, the sequence is TGTGCCAGCAAAGGGTCATCCTACGAGCAGTACTTC. The sequence is built from TRBV5-5 and TRBJ2-7; the D gene is unclear. Taken from the germline V gene (reference sequence), the CDR1 and CDR2 loops are SGHKS and YYEKEE. Trimming at the junction amounts to 6 bases on V and 1 base on J, and the germline ends lie 8 bases apart. From its cysteine to its phenylalanine, the CDR3 spans 12 amino acids. Only CDR3 DNA is held: 36 bases, read in frame from base 1.